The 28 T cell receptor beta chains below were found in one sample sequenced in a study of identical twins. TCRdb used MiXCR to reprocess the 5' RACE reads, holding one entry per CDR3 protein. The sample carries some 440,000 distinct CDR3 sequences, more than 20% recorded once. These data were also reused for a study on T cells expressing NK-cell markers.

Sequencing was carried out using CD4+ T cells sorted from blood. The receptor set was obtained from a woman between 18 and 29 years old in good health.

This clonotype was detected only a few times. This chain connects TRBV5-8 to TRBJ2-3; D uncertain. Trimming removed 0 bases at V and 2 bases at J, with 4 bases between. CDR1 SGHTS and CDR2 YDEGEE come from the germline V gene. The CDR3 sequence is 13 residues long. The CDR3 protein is CASSLDNTDTQYF. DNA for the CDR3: TGTGCCAGCAGCTTGGACAACACAGATACGCAGTATTTT.

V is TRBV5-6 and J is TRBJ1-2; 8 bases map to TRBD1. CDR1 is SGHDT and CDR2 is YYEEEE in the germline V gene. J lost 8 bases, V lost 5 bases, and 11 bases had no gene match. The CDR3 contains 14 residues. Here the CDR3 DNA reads TGTGCCAGCAGGCTACGACAGGGGTTAGGAGGCTACACCTTC. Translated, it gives CASRLRQGLGGYTF. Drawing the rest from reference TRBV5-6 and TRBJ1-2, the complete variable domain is DAGVTQSPTHLIKTRGQQVTLRCSPKSGHDTVSWYQQALGQGPQFIFQYYEEEERQRGNFPDRFSGHQFPNYSSELNVNALLLGDSALYLCASRLRQGLGGYTFGSGTRLTVV.

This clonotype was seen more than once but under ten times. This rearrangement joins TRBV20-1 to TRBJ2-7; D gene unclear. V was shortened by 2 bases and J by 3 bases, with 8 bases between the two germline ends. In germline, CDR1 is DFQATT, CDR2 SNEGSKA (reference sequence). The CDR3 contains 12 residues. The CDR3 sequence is CSARSQLYEQYF. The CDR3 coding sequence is TGCAGTGCTAGAAGTCAGCTCTACGAGCAGTACTTC.

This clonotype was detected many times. CDR3 protein: CAISDLKRGGRKDTQYF. In DNA form, the CDR3 reads TGTGCCATCAGTGATTTAAAGCGGGGGGGCCGTAAAGATACGCAGTATTTT. V gene TRBV10-3 combines with J gene TRBJ2-3; 10 bases align to TRBD2. J was trimmed by 5 bases and V by 3 bases; bases with no gene match: 11. This CDR3 has 17 residues. Germline assignment: CDR1 ENHRY and CDR2 SYGVKD.

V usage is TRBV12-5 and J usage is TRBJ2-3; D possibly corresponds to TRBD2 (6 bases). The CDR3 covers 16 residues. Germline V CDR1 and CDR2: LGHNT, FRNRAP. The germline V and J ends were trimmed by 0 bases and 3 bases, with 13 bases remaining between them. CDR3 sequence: CASGLVIGGKTDTQYF. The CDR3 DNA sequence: TGTGCTAGTGGTTTGGTCATCGGCGGGAAGACAGATACGCAGTATTTT.

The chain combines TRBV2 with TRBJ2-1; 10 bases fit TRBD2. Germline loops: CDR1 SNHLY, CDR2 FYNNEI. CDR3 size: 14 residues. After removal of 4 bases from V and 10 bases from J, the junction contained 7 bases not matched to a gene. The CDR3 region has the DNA TGTGCCAGCAGTGCTAGCGGGGGTACGAGCGAGCAGTTCTTC. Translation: CASSASGGTSEQFF.

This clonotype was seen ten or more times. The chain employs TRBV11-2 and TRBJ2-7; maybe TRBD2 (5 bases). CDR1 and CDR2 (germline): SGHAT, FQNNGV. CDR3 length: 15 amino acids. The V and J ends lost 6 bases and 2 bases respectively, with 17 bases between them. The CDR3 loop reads CASRSISGKPYEQYF. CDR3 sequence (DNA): TGTGCCAGCAGGTCCATAAGCGGAAAGCCCTACGAGCAGTACTTC.

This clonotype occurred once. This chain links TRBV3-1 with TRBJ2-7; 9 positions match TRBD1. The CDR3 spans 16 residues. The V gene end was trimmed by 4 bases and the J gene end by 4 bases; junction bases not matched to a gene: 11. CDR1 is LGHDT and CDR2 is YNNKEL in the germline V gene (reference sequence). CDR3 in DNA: TGTGCCAGCAGCCGGAGAGACGGGACAGGGCGATACGAGCAGTACTTC. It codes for CASSRRDGTGRYEQYF.

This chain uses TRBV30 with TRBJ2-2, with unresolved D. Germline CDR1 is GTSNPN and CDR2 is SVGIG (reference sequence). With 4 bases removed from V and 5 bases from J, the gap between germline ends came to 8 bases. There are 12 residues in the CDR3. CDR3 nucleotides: TGTGCCTGGATGTCGAGGACCGGGGAGCTGTTTTTT. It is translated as CAWMSRTGELFF.

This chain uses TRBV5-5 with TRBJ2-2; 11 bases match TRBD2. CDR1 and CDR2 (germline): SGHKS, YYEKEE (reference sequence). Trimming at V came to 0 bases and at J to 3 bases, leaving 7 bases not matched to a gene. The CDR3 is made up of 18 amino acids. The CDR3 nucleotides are TGTGCCAGCAGCTTGGTCCCGGGACTAGCGGTCGACACCGGGGAGCTGTTTTTT. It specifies CASSLVPGLAVDTGELFF.

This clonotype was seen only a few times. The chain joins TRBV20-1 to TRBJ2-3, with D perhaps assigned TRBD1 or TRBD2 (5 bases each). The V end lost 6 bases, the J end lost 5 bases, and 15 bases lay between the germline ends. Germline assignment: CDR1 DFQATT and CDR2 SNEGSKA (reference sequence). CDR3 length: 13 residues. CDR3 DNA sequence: TGCAGTGCGGGGCAGGGAGTTGAAGATACGCAGTATTTT. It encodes CSAGQGVEDTQYF.

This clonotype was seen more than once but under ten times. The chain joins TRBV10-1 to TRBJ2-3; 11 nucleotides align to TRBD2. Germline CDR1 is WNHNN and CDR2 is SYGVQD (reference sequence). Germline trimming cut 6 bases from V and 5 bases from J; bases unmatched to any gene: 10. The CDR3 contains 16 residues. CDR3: CASSANIAGGRDTQYF. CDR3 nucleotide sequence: TGCGCCAGCAGCGCCAACATAGCGGGAGGGCGAGATACGCAGTATTTT.

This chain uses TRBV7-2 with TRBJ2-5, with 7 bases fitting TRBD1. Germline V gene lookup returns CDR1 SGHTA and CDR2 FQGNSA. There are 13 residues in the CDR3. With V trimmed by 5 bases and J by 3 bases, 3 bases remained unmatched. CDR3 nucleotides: TGTGCCAGCAGCATTGGGACAGAAGAGACCCAGTACTTC. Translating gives CASSIGTEETQYF.

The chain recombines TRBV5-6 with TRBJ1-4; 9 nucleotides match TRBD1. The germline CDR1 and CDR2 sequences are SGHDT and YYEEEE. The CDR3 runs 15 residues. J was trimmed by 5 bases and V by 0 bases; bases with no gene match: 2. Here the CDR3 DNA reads TGTGCCAGCAGCTTGGACAGGGGGCAAAATGAAAAACTGTTTTTT. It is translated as CASSLDRGQNEKLFF. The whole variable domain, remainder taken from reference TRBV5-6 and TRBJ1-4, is DAGVTQSPTHLIKTRGQQVTLRCSPKSGHDTVSWYQQALGQGPQFIFQYYEEEERQRGNFPDRFSGHQFPNYSSELNVNALLLGDSALYLCASSLDRGQNEKLFFGSGTQLSVL.

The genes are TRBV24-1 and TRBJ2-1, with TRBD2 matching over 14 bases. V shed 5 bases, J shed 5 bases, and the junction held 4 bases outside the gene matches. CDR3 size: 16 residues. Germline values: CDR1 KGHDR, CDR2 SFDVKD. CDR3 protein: CATSGGTSGSNNEQFF. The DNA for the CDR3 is TGTGCCACCAGTGGCGGGACTAGCGGGAGTAACAATGAGCAGTTCTTC.

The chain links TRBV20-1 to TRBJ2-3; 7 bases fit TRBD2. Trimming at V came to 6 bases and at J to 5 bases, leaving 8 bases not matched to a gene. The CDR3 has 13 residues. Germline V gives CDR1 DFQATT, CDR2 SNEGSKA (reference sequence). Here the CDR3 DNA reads TGCAGTGCCTCCCCGGGGGGAGTAGATACGCAGTATTTT. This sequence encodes CSASPGGVDTQYF.

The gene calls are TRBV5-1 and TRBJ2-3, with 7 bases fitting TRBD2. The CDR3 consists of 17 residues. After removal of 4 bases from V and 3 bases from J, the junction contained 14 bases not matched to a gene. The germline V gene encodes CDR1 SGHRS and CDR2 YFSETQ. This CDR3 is CASSLAVAGDATDTQYF. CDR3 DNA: TGCGCCAGCAGCCTGGCAGTGGCGGGGGATGCGACAGATACGCAGTATTTT.

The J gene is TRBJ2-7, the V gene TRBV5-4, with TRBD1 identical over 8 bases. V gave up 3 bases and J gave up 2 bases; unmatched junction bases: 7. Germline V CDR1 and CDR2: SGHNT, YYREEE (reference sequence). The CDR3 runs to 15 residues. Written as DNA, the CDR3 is TGTGCCAGCAGCTCACCTACAGGGGGAACCTACGAGCAGTACTTC. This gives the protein CASSSPTGGTYEQYF.

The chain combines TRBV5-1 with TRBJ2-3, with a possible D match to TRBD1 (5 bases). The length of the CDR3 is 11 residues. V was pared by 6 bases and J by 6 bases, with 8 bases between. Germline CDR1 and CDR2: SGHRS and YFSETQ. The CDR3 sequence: CASIGADTQYF. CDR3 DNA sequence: TGCGCCAGCATTGGGGCCGATACGCAGTATTTT.

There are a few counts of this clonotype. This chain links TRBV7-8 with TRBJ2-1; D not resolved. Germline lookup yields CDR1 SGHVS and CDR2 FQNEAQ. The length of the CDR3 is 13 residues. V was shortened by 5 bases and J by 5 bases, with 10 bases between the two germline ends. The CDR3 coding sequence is TGTGCCAGCAGCCGGGCCAAGGACAATGAGCAGTTCTTC. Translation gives CASSRAKDNEQFF.

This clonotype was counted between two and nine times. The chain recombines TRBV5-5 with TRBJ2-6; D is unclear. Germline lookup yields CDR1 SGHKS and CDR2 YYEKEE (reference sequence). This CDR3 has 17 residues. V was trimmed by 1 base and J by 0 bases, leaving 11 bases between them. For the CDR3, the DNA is TGTGCCAGCAGCTTGTTATATCGAGGCTCTGGGGCCAACGTCCTGACTTTC. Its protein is CASSLLYRGSGANVLTF. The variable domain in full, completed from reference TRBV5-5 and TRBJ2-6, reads DAGVTQSPTHLIKTRGQQVTLRCSPISGHKSVSWYQQVLGQGPQFIFQYYEKEERGRGNFPDRFSARQFPNYSSELNVNALLLGDSALYLCASSLLYRGSGANVLTFGAGSRLTVL.

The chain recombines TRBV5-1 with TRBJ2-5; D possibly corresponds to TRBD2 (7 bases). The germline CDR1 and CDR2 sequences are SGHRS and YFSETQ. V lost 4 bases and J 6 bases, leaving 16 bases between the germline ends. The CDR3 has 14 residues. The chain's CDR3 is CASSPTRGGQTQYF. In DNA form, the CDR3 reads TGCGCCAGCAGCCCGACAAGGGGGGGACAGACCCAGTACTTC.

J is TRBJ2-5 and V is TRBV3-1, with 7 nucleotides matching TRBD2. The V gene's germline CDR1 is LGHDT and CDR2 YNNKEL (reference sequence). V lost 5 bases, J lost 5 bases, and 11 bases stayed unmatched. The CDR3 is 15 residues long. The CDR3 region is CASSNYKRGSETQYF. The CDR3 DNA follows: TGTGCCAGCAGCAATTACAAGCGGGGCTCGGAGACCCAGTACTTC.

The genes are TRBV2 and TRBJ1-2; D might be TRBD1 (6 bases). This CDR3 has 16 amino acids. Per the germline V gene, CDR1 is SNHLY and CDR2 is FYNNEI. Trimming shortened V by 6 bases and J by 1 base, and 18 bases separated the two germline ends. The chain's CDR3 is CASSDTGQIINYGYTF. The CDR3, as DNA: TGTGCCAGCAGCGACACAGGACAGATAATTAACTATGGCTACACCTTC.

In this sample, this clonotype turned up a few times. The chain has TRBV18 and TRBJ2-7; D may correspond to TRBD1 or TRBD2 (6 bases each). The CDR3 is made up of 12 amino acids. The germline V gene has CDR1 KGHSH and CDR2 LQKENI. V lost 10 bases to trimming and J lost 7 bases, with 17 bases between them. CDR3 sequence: CATGGQGSEQYF. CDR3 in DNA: TGTGCCACCGGGGGCCAGGGATCTGAGCAGTACTTC. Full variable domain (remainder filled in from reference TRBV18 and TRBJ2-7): NAGVMQNPRHLVRRRGQEARLRCSPMKGHSHVYWYRQLPEEGLKFMVYLQKENIIDESGMPKERFSAEFPKEGPSILRIQQVVRGDSAAYFCATGGQGSEQYFGPGTRLTVT.

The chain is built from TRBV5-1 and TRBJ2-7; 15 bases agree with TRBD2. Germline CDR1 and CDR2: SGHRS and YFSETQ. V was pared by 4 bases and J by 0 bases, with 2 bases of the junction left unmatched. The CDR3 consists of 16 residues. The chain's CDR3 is CASSPGLAGGSYEQYF. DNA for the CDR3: TGCGCCAGCAGCCCGGGACTAGCGGGAGGCTCCTACGAGCAGTACTTC. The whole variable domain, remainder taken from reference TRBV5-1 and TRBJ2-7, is KAGVTQTPRYLIKTRGQQVTLSCSPISGHRSVSWYQQTPGQGLQFLFEYFSETQRNKGNFPGRFSGRQFSNSRSEMNVSTLELGDSALYLCASSPGLAGGSYEQYFGPGTRLTVT.

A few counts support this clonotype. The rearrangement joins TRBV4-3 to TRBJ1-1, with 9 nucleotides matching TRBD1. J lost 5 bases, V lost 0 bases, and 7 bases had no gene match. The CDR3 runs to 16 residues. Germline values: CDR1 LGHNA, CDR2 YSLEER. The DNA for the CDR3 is TGCGCCAGCAGCCAAGACCCGGGACAGGGTAGGACTGAAGCTTTCTTT. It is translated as CASSQDPGQGRTEAFF.

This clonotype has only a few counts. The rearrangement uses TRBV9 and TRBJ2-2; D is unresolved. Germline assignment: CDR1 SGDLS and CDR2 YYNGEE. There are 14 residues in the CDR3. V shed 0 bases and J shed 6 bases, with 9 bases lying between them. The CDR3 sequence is CASSVAFYSGELFF. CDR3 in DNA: TGTGCCAGCAGCGTAGCCTTTTACTCCGGGGAGCTGTTTTTT.